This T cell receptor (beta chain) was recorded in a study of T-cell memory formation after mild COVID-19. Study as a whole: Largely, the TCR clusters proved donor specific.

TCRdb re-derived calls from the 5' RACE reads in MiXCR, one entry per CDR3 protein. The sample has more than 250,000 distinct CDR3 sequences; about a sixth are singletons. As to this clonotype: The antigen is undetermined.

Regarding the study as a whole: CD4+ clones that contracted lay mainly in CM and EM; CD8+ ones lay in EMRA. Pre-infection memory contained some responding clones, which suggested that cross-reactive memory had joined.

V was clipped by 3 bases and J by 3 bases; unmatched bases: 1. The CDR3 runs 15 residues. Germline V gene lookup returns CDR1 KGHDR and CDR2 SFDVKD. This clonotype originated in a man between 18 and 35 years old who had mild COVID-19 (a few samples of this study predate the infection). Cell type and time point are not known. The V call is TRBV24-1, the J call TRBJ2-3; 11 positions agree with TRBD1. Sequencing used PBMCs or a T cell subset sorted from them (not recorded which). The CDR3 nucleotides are TGTGCCACCAGTGATGGGACAGGGGGGACAGATACGCAGTATTTT. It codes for CATSDGTGGTDTQYF.